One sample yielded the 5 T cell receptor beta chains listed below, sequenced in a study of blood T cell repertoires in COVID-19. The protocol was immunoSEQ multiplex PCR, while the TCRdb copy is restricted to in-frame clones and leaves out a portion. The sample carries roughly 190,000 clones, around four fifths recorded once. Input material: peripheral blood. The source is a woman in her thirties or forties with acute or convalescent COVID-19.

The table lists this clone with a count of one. The DNA of the CDR3 is TGTGCCAGCAGCTTATGGTCGGACAGGGGTGGCTACACCTTC. Translated: CASSLWSDRGGYTF. The chain is built from TRBV7-2 and TRBJ1-2; 9 bases are a match to TRBD1. Germline CDR1 and CDR2: SGHTA and FQGNSA. This CDR3 is built from 14 residues. V was clipped by 2 bases and J by 7 bases; unmatched bases: 5.

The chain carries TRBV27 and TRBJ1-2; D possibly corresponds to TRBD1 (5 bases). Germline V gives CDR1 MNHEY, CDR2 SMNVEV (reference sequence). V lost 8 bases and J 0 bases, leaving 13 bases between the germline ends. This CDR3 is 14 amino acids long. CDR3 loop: CASGTGAPNYGYTF. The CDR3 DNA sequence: TGTGCCAGCGGGACGGGAGCCCCTAACTATGGCTACACCTTC.

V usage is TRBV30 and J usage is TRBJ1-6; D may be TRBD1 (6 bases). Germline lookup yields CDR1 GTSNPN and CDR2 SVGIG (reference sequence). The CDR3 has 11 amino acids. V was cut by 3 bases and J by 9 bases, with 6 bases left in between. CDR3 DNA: TGTGCCTGGAGACAGGGTTCACCCCTCCACTTT. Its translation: CAWRQGSPLHF. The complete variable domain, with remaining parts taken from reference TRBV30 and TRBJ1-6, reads SQTIHQWPATLVQPVGSPLSLECTVEGTSNPNLYWYRQAAGRGLQLLFYSVGIGQISSEVPQNLSASRPQDRQFILSSKKLLLSDSGFYLCAWRQGSPLHFGNGTRLTVT.

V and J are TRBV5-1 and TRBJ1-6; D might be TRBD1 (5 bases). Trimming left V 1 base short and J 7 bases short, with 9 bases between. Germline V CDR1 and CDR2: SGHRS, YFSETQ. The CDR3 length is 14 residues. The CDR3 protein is CASSLSQGNSPLHF. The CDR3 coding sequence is TGCGCCAGCAGCTTGAGCCAGGGAAATTCACCCCTCCACTTT.

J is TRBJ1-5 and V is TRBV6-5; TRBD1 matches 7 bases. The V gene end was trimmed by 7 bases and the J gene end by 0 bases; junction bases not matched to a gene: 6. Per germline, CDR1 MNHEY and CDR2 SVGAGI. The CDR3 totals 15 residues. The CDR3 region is CASKIQGNSNQPQHF. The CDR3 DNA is TGTGCCAGCAAGATACAGGGGAATAGCAATCAGCCCCAGCATTTT.